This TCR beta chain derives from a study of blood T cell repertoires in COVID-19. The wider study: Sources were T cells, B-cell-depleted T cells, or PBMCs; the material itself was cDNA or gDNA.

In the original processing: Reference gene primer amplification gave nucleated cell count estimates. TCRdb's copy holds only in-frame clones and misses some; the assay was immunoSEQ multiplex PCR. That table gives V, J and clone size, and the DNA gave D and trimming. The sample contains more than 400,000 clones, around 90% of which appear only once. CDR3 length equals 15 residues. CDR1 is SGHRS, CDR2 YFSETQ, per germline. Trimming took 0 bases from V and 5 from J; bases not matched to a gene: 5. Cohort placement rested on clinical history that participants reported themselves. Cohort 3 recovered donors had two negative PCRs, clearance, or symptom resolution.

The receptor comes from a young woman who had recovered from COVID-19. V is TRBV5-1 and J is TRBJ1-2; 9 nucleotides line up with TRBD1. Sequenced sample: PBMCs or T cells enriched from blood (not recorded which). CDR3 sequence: CASSLDRGPEYGYTF. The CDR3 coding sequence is TGCGCCAGCAGCTTGGACAGGGGGCCTGAGTATGGCTACACCTTC.